A single sample is the source of the 3 T cell receptor beta chains below, sequenced in a study of human T cells and chemical hapten exposure. Time point described: pre-sensitization, week 0. Treatment specified: therapeutic diphenylcyclopropenone sensitization with weekly scalp DPC. A single record per CDR3 protein comes from TCRdb applying MiXCR to the RACE reads. The top ten hold around 8% of the sample, which has some 300,000 distinct CDR3 sequences, over 5% seen once. The starting material was whole blood, obtained in connection with sensitization to the hapten diphenylcyclopropenone (DPC). These TCRs come from a woman between 18 and 29 years old with alopecia areata. Some clones in this sample may be carry-over from other donors' samples.

The rearrangement links TRBV24-1 to TRBJ2-1, with 7 bases identical to TRBD1. The CDR3 is made up of 18 amino acids. V dropped 4 bases and J dropped 7; count of bases not matched to a gene: 18. CDR1 KGHDR and CDR2 SFDVKD come from the germline V gene. CDR3 residues: CATSDSPSTGAYRNEQFF. Written as DNA, the CDR3 is TGTGCCACCAGTGACAGTCCGAGTACAGGGGCCTACCGAAATGAGCAGTTCTTC.

This clonotype was recorded many times. The chain uses TRBV28 and TRBJ2-7; 7 bases are shared with TRBD1. V gave up 5 bases and J gave up 3 bases; unmatched junction bases: 7. The CDR3 runs 14 residues. The germline gives CDR1 MDHEN, CDR2 SYDVKM. CDR3 bases: TGTGCCAGCAGTCCCACAGGGGAGCGCTACGAGCAGTACTTC. Protein: CASSPTGERYEQYF.

This clonotype was observed a few times. This sequence joins TRBV28 and TRBJ2-7; maybe TRBD1 (5 bases). The V end lost 4 bases, the J end lost 2 bases, and 21 bases lay between the germline ends. Germline V CDR1 and CDR2: MDHEN, SYDVKM. CDR3 length equals 17 residues. The CDR3 sequence is CASSYPSLDSTTYEQYF. In nucleotides, the CDR3 is TGTGCCAGCAGTTACCCCTCTCTCGACAGCACCACCTACGAGCAGTACTTC. The full variable domain, completed using reference TRBV28 and TRBJ2-7, is DVKVTQSSRYLVKRTGEKVFLECVQDMDHENMFWYRQDPGLGLRLIYFSYDVKMKEKGDIPEGYSVSREKKERFSLILESASTNQTSMYLCASSYPSLDSTTYEQYFGPGTRLTVT.